The sample holds a few counts of the clone carrying this T cell receptor beta chain. The data derive from a study of blood T cells in healthy people across ages. Alongside a J-beta primer mix, a sample-barcoded 5' primer served in a second PCR lasting about 7 to 11 cycles. TCRdb independently ran MiXCR on the 5' RACE reads; one entry per CDR3 protein. Here the sample spans under 1,100,000 distinct CDR3 sequences, 20% to 25% being singletons. Trimming removed 5 bases from V and 4 bases from J; junction bases left unmatched: 7. This CDR3 has 14 amino acids. Germline V gene lookup returns CDR1 SGHVS and CDR2 FQNEAQ. The sample was also linked to a second study, of T cells of mothers and their children.

The sample consisted of blood. The chain is built from TRBV7-8 and TRBJ2-5, with 7 bases that match TRBD1. The sequence was collected from a girl under 10 years old in good health. DNA for the CDR3: TGTGCCAGCAGCCCTGACAGGGTGATAGAGACCCAGTACTTC. Its translation: CASSPDRVIETQYF.